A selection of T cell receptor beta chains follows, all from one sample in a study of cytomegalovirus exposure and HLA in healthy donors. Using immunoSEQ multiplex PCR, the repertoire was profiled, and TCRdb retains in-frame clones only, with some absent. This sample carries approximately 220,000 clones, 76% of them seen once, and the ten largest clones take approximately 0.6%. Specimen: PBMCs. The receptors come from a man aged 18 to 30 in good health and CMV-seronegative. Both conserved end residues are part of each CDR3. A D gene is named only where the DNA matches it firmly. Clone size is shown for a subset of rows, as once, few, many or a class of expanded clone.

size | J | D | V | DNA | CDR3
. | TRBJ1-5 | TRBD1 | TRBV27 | TGTGCCAGCAGGACAGGGTCCTCTAGCAATCAGCCCCAGCATTTT | CASRTGSSSNQPQHF
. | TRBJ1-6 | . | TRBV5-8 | TGTGCCACCACATGGGGACAATATAATTCACCCCTCCACTTT | CATTWGQYNSPLHF
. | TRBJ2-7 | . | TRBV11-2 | TGTGCCAGCAGCTTATTAACTGAGAGCTCCTACGAGCAGTACTTC | CASSLLTESSYEQYF
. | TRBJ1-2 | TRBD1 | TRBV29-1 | TGCAGCGTTGAGGGCAGGGGGGCCAACTATGGCTACACCTTC | CSVEGRGANYGYTF
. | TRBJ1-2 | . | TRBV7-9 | TGTGCCAGCAGCTTAGCGAACAGGCTCTATGGCTACACCTTC | CASSLANRLYGYTF
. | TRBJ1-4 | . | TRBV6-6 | TGTGCCAGCAGCAACCGGTTTATAACAACTAATGAAAAACTGTTTTTT | CASSNRFITTNEKLFF
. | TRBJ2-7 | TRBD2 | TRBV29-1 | TGCAGCGTGGGGACTAGCGGGAGCTCCTACGAGCAGTACTTC | CSVGTSGSSYEQYF
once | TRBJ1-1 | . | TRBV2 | TGTGCCAGCAGTGATAGCGCCCTGAACACTGAAGCTTTCTTT | CASSDSALNTEAFF
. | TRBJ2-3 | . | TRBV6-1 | TGTGCCCTCTCCCGCGGAACAGATACGCAGTATTTT | CALSRGTDTQYF
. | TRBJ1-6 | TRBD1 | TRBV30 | TGTGCCTGGACGGGGGGACAGGGCTATTCACCCCTCCACTTT | CAWTGGQGYSPLHF
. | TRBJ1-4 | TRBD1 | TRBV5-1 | TGCGCCAGCAGCTTGGGACAGGGGGATGAAAAACTGTTTTTT | CASSLGQGDEKLFF